This T cell receptor (beta chain) was captured by sequencing in a study of radiotherapy plus CTLA-4 blockade in lung cancer. CDR3 size: 14 residues. V shed 5 bases and J 7 bases; nucleotides not matched to a gene: 7. Germline CDR1 reads SGHVS; CDR2 reads FQNEAQ. The data were produced by immunoSEQ multiplex PCR, yet TCRdb's version contains in-frame clones alone and is incomplete. This sample yields about 97,000 clones, of which under 85% are seen a single time; approximately 2.8% belongs to the top ten. The sample consisted of peripheral blood, taken from a patient treated with radiotherapy plus ipilimumab. This receptor was obtained from a human donor with non-small cell lung cancer who had a partial response to radiotherapy plus ipilimumab. Some clones in this sample may be carry-over from other donors' samples. The rearrangement uses TRBV7-8 and TRBJ2-1, with TRBD1 matching over 8 bases. CDR3 sequence: CASSRGTGENEQFF. Here the CDR3 DNA reads TGTGCCAGCAGCCGGGGGACAGGAGAGAATGAGCAGTTCTTC.